The entry that follows covers one T cell receptor beta chain sequence. Scientists amplified the TCR beta CDR3 regions from RNA transcripts. Second-round multiplex PCR came after a first-round RT-PCR that employed HTBI primers. TCRdb redid the calling of the multiplex PCR reads with MiXCR, one entry per CDR3 protein. The data hold 600,000 to 950,000 distinct CDR3 sequences, with roughly two fifths observed a single time. In donors with ophthalmopathy, activity was moderate-to-severe, with CAS ≥3, NOSPECS ≥4 and duration under 3 months. This sample stems from a study of Graves' ophthalmopathy and Graves' hyperthyroidism. The CDR3 is made up of 14 amino acids. The junction had 10 bases not matched to a gene; V was cut back by 6 bases and J by 7 bases. Germline CDR1 DFQATT, CDR2 SNEGSKA (reference sequence).

The sequencing input was peripheral blood. The genes are TRBV20-1 and TRBJ2-5; 11 bases fit TRBD2. This sequence originates from an adult man with Graves' ophthalmopathy. Written as DNA, the CDR3 is TGCAGTGCCCACCCCGGGACTAGCGGCAGGACCCAGTACTTC. Its protein product is CSAHPGTSGRTQYF.